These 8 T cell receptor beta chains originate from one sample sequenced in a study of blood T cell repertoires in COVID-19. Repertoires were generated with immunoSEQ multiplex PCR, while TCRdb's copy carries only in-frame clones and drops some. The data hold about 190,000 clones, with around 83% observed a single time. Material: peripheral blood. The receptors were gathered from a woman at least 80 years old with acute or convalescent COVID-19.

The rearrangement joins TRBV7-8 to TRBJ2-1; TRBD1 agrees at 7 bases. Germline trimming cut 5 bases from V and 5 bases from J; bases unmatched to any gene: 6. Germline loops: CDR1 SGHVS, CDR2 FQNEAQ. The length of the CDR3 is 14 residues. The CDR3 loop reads CASSPTGSNNEQFF. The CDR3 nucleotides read TGTGCCAGCAGCCCGACAGGGTCCAACAATGAGCAGTTCTTC. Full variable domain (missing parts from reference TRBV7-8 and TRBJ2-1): GAGVSQSPRYKVAKRGQDVALRCDPISGHVSLFWYQQALGQGPEFLTYFQNEAQLDKSGLPSDRFFAERPEGSVSTLKIQRTQQEDSAVYLCASSPTGSNNEQFFGPGTRLTVL.

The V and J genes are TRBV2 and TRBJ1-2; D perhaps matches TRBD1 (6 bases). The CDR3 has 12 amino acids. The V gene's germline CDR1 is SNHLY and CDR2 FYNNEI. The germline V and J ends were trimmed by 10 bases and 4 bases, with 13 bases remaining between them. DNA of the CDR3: TGTGCCACAAGCCGGGACATCTATGGCTACACCTTC. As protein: CATSRDIYGYTF.

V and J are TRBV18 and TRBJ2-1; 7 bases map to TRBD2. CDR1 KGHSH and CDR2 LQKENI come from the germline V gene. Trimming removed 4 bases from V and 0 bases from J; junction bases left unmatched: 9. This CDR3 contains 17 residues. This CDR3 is CASSRAGKGTSYNEQFF. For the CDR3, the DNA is TGTGCCAGCTCACGAGCGGGAAAGGGGACCTCCTACAATGAGCAGTTCTTC. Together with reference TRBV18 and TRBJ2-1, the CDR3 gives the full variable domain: NAGVMQNPRHLVRRRGQEARLRCSPMKGHSHVYWYRQLPEEGLKFMVYLQKENIIDESGMPKERFSAEFPKEGPSILRIQQVVRGDSAAYFCASSRAGKGTSYNEQFFGPGTRLTVL.

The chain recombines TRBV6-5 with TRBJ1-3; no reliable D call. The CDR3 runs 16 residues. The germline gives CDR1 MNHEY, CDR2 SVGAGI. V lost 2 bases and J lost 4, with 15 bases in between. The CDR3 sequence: CASSYTARPGGNTIYF. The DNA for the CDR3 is TGTGCCAGCAGTTACACGGCCAGGCCTGGGGGAAACACCATATATTTT.

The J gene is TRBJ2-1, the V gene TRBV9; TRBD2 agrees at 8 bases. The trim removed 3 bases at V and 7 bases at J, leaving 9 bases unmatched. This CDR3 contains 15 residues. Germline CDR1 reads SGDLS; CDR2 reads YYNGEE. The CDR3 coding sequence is TGTGCCAGCAGCGCCCAAGCGGGAGTATGGAATGAGCAGTTCTTC. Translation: CASSAQAGVWNEQFF. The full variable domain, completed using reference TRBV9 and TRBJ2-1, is DSGVTQTPKHLITATGQRVTLRCSPRSGDLSVYWYQQSLDQGLQFLIQYYNGEERAKGNILERFSAQQFPDLHSELNLSSLELGDSALYFCASSAQAGVWNEQFFGPGTRLTVL.

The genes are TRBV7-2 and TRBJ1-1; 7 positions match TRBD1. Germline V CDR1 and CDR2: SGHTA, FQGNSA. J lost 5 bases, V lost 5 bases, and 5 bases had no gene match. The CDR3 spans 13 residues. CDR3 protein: CASSRQGTTEAFF. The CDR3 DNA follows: TGTGCCAGCAGCAGACAGGGAACGACTGAAGCTTTCTTT. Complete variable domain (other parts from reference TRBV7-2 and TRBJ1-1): GAGVSQSPSNKVTEKGKDVELRCDPISGHTALYWYRQSLGQGLEFLIYFQGNSAPDKSGLPSDRFSAERTGGSVSTLTIQRTQQEDSAVYLCASSRQGTTEAFFGQGTRLTVV.

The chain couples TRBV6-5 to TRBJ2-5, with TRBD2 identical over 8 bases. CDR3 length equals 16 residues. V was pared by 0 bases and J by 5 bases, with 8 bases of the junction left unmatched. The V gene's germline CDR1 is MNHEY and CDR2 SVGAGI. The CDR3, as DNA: TGTGCCAGCAGTTACTCATCACCGGGAGGGCGGGAGACCCAGTACTTC. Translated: CASSYSSPGGRETQYF.

DNA of the CDR3: TGTGCCAGCAGCTTATCTCTTTCGAACTATGGCTACACCTTC. This gives the protein CASSLSLSNYGYTF. This chain links TRBV7-2 with TRBJ1-2; D call uncertain. Germline V gene sequence: CDR1 SGHTA, CDR2 FQGNSA. Trimming removed 2 bases at V and 2 bases at J, with 9 bases between. This CDR3 contains 14 residues.